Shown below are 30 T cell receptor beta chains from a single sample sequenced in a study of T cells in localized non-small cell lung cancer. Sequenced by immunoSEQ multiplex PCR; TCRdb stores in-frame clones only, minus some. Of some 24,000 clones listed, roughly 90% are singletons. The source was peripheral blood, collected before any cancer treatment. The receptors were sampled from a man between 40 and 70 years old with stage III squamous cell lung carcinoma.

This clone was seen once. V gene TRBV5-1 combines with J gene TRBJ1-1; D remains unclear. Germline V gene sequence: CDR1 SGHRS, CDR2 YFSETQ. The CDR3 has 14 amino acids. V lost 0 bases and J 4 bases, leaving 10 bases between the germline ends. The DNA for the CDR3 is TGCGCCAGCAGCTTGGACGTCGTGGGCACTGAAGCTTTCTTT. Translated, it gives CASSLDVVGTEAFF.

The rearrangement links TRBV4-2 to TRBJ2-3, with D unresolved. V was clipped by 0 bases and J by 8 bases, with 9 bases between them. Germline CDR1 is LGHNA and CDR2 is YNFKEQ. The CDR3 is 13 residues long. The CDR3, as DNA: TGTGCCAGCAGCCAAGATTCGGCTAGTACGCAGTATTTT. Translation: CASSQDSASTQYF.

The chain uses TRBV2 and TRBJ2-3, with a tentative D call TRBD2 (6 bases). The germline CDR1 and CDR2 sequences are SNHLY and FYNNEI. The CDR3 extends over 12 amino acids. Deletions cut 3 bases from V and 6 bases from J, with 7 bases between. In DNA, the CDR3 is TGTGCCAGCAGTGATCGGGGGGATACGCAGTATTTT. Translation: CASSDRGDTQYF.

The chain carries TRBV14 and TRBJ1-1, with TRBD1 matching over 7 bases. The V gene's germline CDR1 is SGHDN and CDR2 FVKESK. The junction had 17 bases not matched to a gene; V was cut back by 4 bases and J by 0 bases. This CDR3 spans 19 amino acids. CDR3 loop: CASSRRTTGHGGLNTEAFF. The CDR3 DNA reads TGTGCCAGCAGCCGGAGGACGACAGGGCATGGGGGATTGAACACTGAAGCTTTCTTT.

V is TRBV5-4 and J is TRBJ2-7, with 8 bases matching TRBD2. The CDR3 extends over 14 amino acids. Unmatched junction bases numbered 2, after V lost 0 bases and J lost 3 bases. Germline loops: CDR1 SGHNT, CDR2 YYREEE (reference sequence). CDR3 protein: CASSLAGGDYEQYF. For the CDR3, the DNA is TGTGCCAGCAGCTTGGCGGGGGGGGACTACGAGCAGTACTTC. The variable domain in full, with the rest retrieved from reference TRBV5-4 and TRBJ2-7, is ETGVTQSPTHLIKTRGQQVTLRCSSQSGHNTVSWYQQALGQGPQFIFQYYREEENGRGNFPPRFSGLQFPNYSSELNVNALELDDSALYLCASSLAGGDYEQYFGPGTRLTVT.

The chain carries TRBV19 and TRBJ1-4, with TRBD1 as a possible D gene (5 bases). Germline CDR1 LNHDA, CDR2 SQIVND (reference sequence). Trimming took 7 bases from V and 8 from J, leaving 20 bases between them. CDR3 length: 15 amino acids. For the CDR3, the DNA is TGTGCCAGTACCTCTGACAGCGTCGCCCAAGAAAAACTGTTTTTT. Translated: CASTSDSVAQEKLFF.

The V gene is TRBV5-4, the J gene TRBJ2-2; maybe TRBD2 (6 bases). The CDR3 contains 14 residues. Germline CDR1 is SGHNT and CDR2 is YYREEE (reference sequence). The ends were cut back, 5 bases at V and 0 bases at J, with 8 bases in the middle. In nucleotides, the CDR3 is TGTGCCAGCAGTTGGGGGGCGAACACCGGGGAGCTGTTTTTT. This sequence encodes CASSWGANTGELFF.

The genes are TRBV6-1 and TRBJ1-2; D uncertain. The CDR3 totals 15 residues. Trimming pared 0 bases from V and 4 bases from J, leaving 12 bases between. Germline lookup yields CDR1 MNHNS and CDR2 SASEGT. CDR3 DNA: TGTGCCAGCAGTGAAGCTTTAGGGCCTGGCTATGGCTACACCTTC. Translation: CASSEALGPGYGYTF.

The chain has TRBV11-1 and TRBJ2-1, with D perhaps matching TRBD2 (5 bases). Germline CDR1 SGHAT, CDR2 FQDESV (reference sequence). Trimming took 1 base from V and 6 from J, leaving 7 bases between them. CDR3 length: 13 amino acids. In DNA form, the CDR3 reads TGTGCCAGCAGCTTAGTGGGGAGCAATGAGCAGTTCTTC. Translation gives CASSLVGSNEQFF.

For the CDR3, the DNA is TGTGCCAGCAGCCAAGACAGGTTGCCCGCAGATACGCAGTATTTT. Residues: CASSQDRLPADTQYF. The chain uses TRBV14 and TRBJ2-3; no clear D gene. V lost 0 bases to trimming and J lost 4 bases, with 11 bases between them. This CDR3 is built from 15 residues. Germline CDR1 is SGHDN and CDR2 is FVKESK. The full variable domain, rest sourced from reference TRBV14 and TRBJ2-3, is EAGVTQFPSHSVIEKGQTVTLRCDPISGHDNLYWYRRVMGKEIKFLLHFVKESKQDESGMPNNRFLAERTGGTYSTLKVQPAELEDSGVYFCASSQDRLPADTQYFGPGTRLTVL.

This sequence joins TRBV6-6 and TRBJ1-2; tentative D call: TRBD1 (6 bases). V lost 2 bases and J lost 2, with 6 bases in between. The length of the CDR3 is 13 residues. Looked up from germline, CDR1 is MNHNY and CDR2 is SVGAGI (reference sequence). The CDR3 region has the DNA TGTGCCAGCAGTTACACAGGGAACTATGGCTACACCTTC. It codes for CASSYTGNYGYTF.

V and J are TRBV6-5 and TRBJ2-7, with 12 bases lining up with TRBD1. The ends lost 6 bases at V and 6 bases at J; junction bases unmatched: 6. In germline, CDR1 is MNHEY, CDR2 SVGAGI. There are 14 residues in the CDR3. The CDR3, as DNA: TGTGCCAGCAGGACCGGGACAGGGGGCGCCGAGCAGTACTTC. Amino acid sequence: CASRTGTGGAEQYF.

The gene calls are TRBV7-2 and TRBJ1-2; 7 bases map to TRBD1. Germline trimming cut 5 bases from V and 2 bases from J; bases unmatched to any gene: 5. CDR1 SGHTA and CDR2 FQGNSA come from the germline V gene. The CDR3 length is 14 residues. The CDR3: CASSRPTGNYGYTF. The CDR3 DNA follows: TGTGCCAGCAGCCGCCCGACAGGGAACTATGGCTACACCTTC.

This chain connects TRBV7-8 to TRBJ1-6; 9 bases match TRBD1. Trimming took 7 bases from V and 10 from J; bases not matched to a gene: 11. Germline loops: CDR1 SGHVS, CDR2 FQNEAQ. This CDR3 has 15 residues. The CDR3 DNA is TGTGCCAGCAAAACGGGACAGGGTGGTAACTCACCCCTCCACTTT. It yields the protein CASKTGQGGNSPLHF.

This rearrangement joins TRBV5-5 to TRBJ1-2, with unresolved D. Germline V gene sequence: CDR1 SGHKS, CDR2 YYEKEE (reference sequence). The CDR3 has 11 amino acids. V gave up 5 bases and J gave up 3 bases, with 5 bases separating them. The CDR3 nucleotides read TGTGCCAGCAGTTCCTACTATGGCTACACCTTC. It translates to CASSSYYGYTF.

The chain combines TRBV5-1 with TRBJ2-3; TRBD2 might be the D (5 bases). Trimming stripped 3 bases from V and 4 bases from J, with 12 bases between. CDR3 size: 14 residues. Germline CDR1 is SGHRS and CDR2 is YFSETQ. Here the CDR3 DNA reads TGCGCCAGCAGCTCCGGGAAGCCCTCAGATACGCAGTATTTT. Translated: CASSSGKPSDTQYF.

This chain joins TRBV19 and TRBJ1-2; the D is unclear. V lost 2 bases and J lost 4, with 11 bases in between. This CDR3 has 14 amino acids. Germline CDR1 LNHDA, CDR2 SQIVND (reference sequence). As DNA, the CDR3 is TGTGCCAGTAGTATAAACAAGCTGACCTATGGCTACACCTTC. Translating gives CASSINKLTYGYTF.

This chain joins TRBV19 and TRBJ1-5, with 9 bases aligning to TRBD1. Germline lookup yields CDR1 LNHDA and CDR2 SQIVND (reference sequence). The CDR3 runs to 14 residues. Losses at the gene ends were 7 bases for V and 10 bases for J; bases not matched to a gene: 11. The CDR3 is CASTTTGGIGPQHF. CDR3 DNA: TGTGCCAGTACCACGACAGGGGGTATTGGTCCCCAGCATTTT.

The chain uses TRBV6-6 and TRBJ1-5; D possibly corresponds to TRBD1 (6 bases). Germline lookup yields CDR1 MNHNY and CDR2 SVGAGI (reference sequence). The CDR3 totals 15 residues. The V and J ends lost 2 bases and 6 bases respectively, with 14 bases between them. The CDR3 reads CASSYADRRGQPQHF. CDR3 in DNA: TGTGCCAGCAGTTACGCTGACAGGAGGGGTCAGCCCCAGCATTTT.

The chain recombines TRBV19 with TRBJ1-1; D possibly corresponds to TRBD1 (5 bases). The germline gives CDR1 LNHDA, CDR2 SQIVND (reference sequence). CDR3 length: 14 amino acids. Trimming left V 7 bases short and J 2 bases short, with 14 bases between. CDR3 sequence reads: CASTQVGGNTEAFF. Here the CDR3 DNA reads TGTGCCAGTACCCAGGTTGGGGGAAACACTGAAGCTTTCTTT.

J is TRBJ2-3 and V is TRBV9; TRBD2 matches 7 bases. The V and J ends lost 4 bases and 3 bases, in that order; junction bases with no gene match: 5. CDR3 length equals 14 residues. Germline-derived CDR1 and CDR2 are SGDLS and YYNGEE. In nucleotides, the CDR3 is TGTGCCAGCAGCCCCGGGACTAAGACAGATACGCAGTATTTT. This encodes CASSPGTKTDTQYF.

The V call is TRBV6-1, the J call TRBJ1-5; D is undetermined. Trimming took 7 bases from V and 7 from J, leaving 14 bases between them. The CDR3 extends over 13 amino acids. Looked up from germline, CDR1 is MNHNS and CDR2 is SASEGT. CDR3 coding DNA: TGTGCCAGCACTTTGGGGTTTCGACAGCCCCAGCATTTT. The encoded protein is CASTLGFRQPQHF.

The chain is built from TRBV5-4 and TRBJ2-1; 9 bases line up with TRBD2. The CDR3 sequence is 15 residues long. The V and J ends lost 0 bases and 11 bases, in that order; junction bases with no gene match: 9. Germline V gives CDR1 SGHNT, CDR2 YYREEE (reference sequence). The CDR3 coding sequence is TGTGCCAGCAGCTTGGCCCTCGCTAGCGGGAAGAAGCAGTTCTTC. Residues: CASSLALASGKKQFF.

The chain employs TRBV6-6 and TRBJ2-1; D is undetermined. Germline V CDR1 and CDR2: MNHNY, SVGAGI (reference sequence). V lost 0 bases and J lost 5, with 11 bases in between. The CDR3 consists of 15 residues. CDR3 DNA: TGTGCCAGCAGTTACTCCGGGCCAATAAACAATGAGCAGTTCTTC. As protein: CASSYSGPINNEQFF.

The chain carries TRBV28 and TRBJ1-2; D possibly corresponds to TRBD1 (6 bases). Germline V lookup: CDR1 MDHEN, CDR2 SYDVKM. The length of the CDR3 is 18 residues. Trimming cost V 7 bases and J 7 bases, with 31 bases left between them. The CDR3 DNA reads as TGTGCCAGCATGGGGGGGGCGCGGGCCAATGGGCTACTCCGTGGCTACACCTTC. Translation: CASMGGARANGLLRGYTF.

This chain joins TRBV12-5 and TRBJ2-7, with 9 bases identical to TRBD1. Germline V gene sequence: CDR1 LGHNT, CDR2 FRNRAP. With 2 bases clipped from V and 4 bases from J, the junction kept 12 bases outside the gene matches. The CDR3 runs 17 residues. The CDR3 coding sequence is TGTGCTAGTGGTTTGAGTATAGGGGGACAGGGCATATACGAGCAGTACTTC. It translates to CASGLSIGGQGIYEQYF.

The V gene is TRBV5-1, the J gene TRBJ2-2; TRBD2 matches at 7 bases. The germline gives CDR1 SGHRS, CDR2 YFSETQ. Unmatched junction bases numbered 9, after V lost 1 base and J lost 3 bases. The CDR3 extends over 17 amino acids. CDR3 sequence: CASSLSLGGIDTGELFF. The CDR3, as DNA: TGCGCCAGCAGCTTGTCACTGGGGGGGATTGACACCGGGGAGCTGTTTTTT.

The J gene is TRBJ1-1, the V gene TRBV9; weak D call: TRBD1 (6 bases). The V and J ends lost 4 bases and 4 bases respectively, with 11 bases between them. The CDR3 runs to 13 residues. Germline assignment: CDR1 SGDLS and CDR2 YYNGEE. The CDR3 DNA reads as TGTGCCAGCAGCACCCGGGACACCACTGAAGCTTTCTTT. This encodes CASSTRDTTEAFF.

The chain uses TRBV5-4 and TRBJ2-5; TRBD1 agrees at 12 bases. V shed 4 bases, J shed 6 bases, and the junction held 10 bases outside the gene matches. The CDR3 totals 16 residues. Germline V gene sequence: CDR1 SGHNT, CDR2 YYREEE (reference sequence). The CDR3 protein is CASSPGTGGAYKTQYF. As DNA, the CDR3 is TGTGCCAGCAGCCCTGGGACAGGGGGCGCCTACAAGACCCAGTACTTC. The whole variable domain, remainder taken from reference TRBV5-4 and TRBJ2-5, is ETGVTQSPTHLIKTRGQQVTLRCSSQSGHNTVSWYQQALGQGPQFIFQYYREEENGRGNFPPRFSGLQFPNYSSELNVNALELDDSALYLCASSPGTGGAYKTQYFGPGTRLLVL.

The CDR3 here is CASSYLDRSHQPQHF. CDR3 DNA: TGTGCCAGCAGCTACTTGGACAGGAGCCATCAGCCCCAGCATTTT. The gene calls are TRBV28 and TRBJ1-5, with TRBD1 matching over 7 bases. The germline gives CDR1 MDHEN, CDR2 SYDVKM. The J segment lost 5 bases and the V segment lost 6 bases, leaving 10 bases of the junction unmatched. The CDR3 is 15 residues long.